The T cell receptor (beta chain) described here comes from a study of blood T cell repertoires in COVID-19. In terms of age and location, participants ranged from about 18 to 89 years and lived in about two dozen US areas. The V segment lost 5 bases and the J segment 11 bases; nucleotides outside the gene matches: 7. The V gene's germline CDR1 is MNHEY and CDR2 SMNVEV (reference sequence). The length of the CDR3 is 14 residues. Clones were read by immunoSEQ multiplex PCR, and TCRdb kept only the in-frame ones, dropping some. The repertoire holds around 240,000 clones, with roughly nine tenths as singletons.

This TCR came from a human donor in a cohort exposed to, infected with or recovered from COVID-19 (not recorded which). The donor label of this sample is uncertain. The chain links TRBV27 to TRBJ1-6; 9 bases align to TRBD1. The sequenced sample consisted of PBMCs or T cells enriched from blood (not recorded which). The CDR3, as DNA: TGTGCCAGCAGTCACCCGGGACAGGGTACACCCCTCCACTTT. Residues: CASSHPGQGTPLHF.